This T cell receptor beta chain was obtained from a study of shared clonotypes between healthy human individuals. Looking at the study overall: The donor pool was made up of two women and a few men aged 18 to 49.

TCRdb keeps only in-frame clones here, not all; method: immunoSEQ multiplex PCR. The table records over a million clones, roughly 95% of them present only once. Broader study findings: Sequencing depth was expected to affect clonotype sharing among donors.

Naive CD4+ cells were CD45RA-selected; the remaining cells were memory. Details on this clone: Its antigen is unidentified.

Trimming cost V 0 bases and J 1 base, with 9 bases left between them. The CDR3 is made up of 16 amino acids. Germline lookup yields CDR1 LGHNA and CDR2 YNFKEQ. The receptor was derived from a man aged 30-40 years in good health. The sequencing sample was made of naive CD4+ T cells sorted from blood. The subset: CD45RA+ positively selected. This chain joins TRBV4-2 and TRBJ2-2; D not certain. CDR3 protein: CASSQEALKNTGELFF. Here the CDR3 DNA reads TGTGCCAGCAGCCAAGAGGCCCTCAAGAACACCGGGGAGCTGTTTTTT.